The 10 T cell receptor beta chains below come from one sample, sequenced in a study of regulatory T cells in long-lasting Graves disease (TCRdb year 2021). Libraries were made using multiplex PCR. Reads for this sample came from an Illumina HiSeq 4000. CDR3 regions were amplified by Arm-PCR with iRepertoire HTBI primers to construct TCR beta libraries. TCRdb redid the processing of the public reads, applying fastp at Q25 and MiXCR, and retained in-frame beta chains. When rows share a CDR3 protein, they turn into one entry using the most common DNA and genes. In this sample the table shows roughly 430,000 distinct CDR3 sequences, less than 20% of which occur a single time. Of the sample, about 10% is held by the ten largest clones. The meaning of the sample's time point label: newly diagnosed GD, antithyroid drugs for less than 3 months. For both TCR sequencing and RNA sequencing, RNA was extracted from PBMCs in TRIzol.

A further study also used this sample, focusing on T cells in Graves' hyperthyroidism and ophthalmopathy.

The sample was peripheral blood mononuclear cells (PBMCs), taken at new diagnosis, from a patient treated with antithyroid drugs. Every receptor here comes from a woman in her thirties with Graves disease. Donor details come from another sample of the same person, matched by shared clones.

This clonotype was counted a few times. The CDR3 DNA reads TGTGCCAGCAACCTAGCGGGAGGGTACAATGAGCAGTTCTTC. Its translation: CASNLAGGYNEQFF. The V gene is TRBV6-2 or TRBV6-3, the J gene TRBJ2-1; 12 bases agree with TRBD2. Trimming at V came to 7 bases and at J to 4 bases, leaving 2 bases not matched to a gene. CDR1 is MNHEY and CDR2 is SVGEGT in the germline V gene. The CDR3 length is 14 residues.

Concerning this clonotype: Only one base separates this from a far larger clonotype, so it likely reflects a read error. The CDR3 DNA is TGTGCCAGCAGCTTAATTCGGTCTAGCGGGAGTCTCTACAGTGAGCAGTTCTTC. This sequence encodes CASSLIRSSGSLYSEQFF. The chain recombines TRBV7-2 with TRBJ2-1, with 10 bases matching TRBD2. Germline CDR1 is SGHTA and CDR2 is FQGNSA. This CDR3 has 18 amino acids.

Ten or more counts support this clonotype. V usage is TRBV20-1 and J usage is TRBJ1-5; 10 bases match TRBD1. The junction had 7 bases not matched to a gene; V was cut back by 0 bases and J by 5 bases. Germline-derived CDR1 and CDR2 are DFQATT and SNEGSKA (reference sequence). This CDR3 has 16 residues. CDR3 sequence: CSARDRRTGGYQPQHF. CDR3 nucleotides: TGCAGTGCTAGAGATAGGCGGACAGGGGGATATCAGCCCCAGCATTTT.

This chain links TRBV7-8 with TRBJ1-5, with a weak D call TRBD1 (6 bases). Germline CDR1 reads SGHVS; CDR2 reads FQNEAQ. Trimming stripped 5 bases from V and 1 base from J, with 12 bases between. This CDR3 contains 15 residues. The DNA of the CDR3 is TGTGCCAGCAGCATACAGGGAAGGAGCAATCAGCCCCAGCATTTT. Protein product: CASSIQGRSNQPQHF.

The chain is built from TRBV7-9 and TRBJ2-1, with a tentative D call TRBD1 (5 bases). V was cut by 4 bases and J by 6 bases, with 22 bases left in between. The CDR3 consists of 17 residues. Germline loops: CDR1 SEHNR, CDR2 FQNEAQ (reference sequence). The CDR3 here is CASSSKITGTYSNEQFF. The CDR3 nucleotides read TGTGCCAGCAGCTCGAAGATAACAGGTACTTATTCCAATGAGCAGTTCTTC.

This clonotype was counted ten times or more. The chain is built from TRBV11-2 and TRBJ2-1; D could derive from TRBD1 or TRBD2 (5 bases each). From germline, CDR1 is SGHAT and CDR2 FQNNGV. This CDR3 spans 14 amino acids. V was shortened by 1 base and J by 6 bases, with 10 bases between the two germline ends. The CDR3 region has the DNA TGTGCCAGCAGCTTAGCCAGGGACCTCAATGAGCAGTTCTTC. It encodes CASSLARDLNEQFF.

This clonotype turned up a few times. A read error may account for a junction end that differs from germline. CDR3 bases: TGTGCCAGCAGCGAAGGGTGGTGGGGCTCTGGGGCCAACGTCCTGACTTTC. Protein product: CASSEGWWGSGANVLTF. The rearrangement joins TRBV2 to TRBJ2-6; no clear D. The V gene's germline CDR1 is SNHLY and CDR2 FYNNEI. The CDR3 extends over 17 amino acids.

This clonotype was recorded at least ten times. The V and J genes are TRBV2 and TRBJ2-7; D remains ambiguous. Trimming took 7 bases from V and 3 from J, leaving 13 bases between them. Germline V gene lookup returns CDR1 SNHLY and CDR2 FYNNEI. The CDR3 loop spans 13 amino acids. CDR3 loop: CASTRPLIYEQYF. The CDR3 bases are TGTGCCAGCACTCGGCCTCTGATCTACGAGCAGTACTTC.

This clonotype was detected ten times or more. V and J are TRBV4-1 and TRBJ1-5, with TRBD1 as a possible D gene (6 bases). V lost 4 bases and J 4 bases, leaving 11 bases between the germline ends. The CDR3 loop spans 14 amino acids. Germline V CDR1 and CDR2: MGHRA, YSYEKL. This CDR3 reads CASSPRTANQPQHF. The CDR3 DNA reads as TGCGCCAGCAGCCCCAGGACAGCTAATCAGCCCCAGCATTTT.

There are many counts of this clonotype. This chain uses TRBV2 with TRBJ2-1; 9 bases line up with TRBD2. The ends lost 3 bases at V and 8 bases at J; junction bases unmatched: 8. There are 15 residues in the CDR3. The germline V gene encodes CDR1 SNHLY and CDR2 FYNNEI. CDR3 in DNA: TGTGCCAGCAGTGATGGCGGGAGGGCCTTCCATGAGCAGTTCTTC. The encoded protein is CASSDGGRAFHEQFF.